These 23 T cell receptor beta chains were all obtained from the same sample, sequenced in a study of blood T cell repertoires in COVID-19. The repertoire was sequenced with immunoSEQ multiplex PCR; TCRdb's copy has only in-frame clones and lacks some. The table records under 250,000 clones, roughly 80% of them present only once. Specimen: peripheral blood. Receptors were obtained from a woman aged 18-35 years with acute or convalescent COVID-19.

CDR3 amino acids: CSVPGQGPLAEAFF. In DNA, the CDR3 is TGCAGCGTCCCAGGACAGGGGCCGTTGGCTGAAGCTTTCTTT. The V and J genes are TRBV29-1 and TRBJ1-1; 9 bases match TRBD1. With 6 bases clipped from V and 6 bases from J, the junction kept 11 bases outside the gene matches. The CDR3 runs to 14 residues. The germline gives CDR1 SQVTM, CDR2 ANQGSEA. The full variable domain, completed using reference TRBV29-1 and TRBJ1-1, is SAVISQKPSRDICQRGTSLTIQCQVDSQVTMMFWYRQQPGQSLTLIATANQGSEATYESGFVIDKFPISRPNLTFSTLTVSNMSPEDSSIYLCSVPGQGPLAEAFFGQGTRLTVV.

This chain joins TRBV6-5 and TRBJ2-7; possible D gene TRBD1, 5 bases. CDR3 length: 13 residues. V was pared by 2 bases and J by 7 bases, with 12 bases between. The germline gives CDR1 MNHEY, CDR2 SVGAGI. The chain's CDR3 is CASSYGAGREQYF. CDR3 nucleotide sequence: TGTGCCAGCAGTTACGGGGCAGGGCGGGAGCAGTACTTC.

This clone was seen only a few times. CDR3 sequence reads: CASSKGLYTDTQYF. The CDR3 bases are TGTGCCAGTAGTAAGGGACTCTACACAGATACGCAGTATTTT. The V and J genes are TRBV19 and TRBJ2-3, with D possibly being TRBD2 (6 bases). The CDR3 runs 14 residues. V was cut by 4 bases and J by 2 bases, with 10 bases left in between. Germline CDR1 reads LNHDA; CDR2 reads SQIVND (reference sequence).

The chain joins TRBV18 to TRBJ1-6; TRBD1 aligns across 7 bases. This CDR3 has 18 amino acids. Germline V gives CDR1 KGHSH, CDR2 LQKENI. Germline trimming cut 3 bases from V and 5 bases from J; bases unmatched to any gene: 13. The CDR3 protein is CASSPPDRPQPNNSPLHF. The CDR3 DNA sequence: TGTGCCAGCTCACCCCCGGACAGGCCCCAACCCAATAATTCACCCCTCCACTTT.

This chain uses TRBV11-3 with TRBJ2-3, with 9 bases fitting TRBD1. In germline, CDR1 is SGHNT, CDR2 YENEEA. J gave up 3 bases and V 5 bases, and 3 bases lay outside the gene matches. This CDR3 is 14 amino acids long. The DNA of the CDR3 is TGTGCCAGCAGCGACAGGGGGAGAACAGATACGCAGTATTTT. This sequence encodes CASSDRGRTDTQYF.

This chain uses TRBV21-1 with TRBJ2-1; the DNA was not used to check the table's D call, TRBD2. TRBV21-1 is an annotated pseudogene. CDR3 length: 21 residues. CDR3 residues: CASSKGICGRAISAKYNEQFF. The CDR3 DNA sequence: TGTGCCAGCAGCAAAGGGATTTGTGGGAGGGCCATTTCGGCGAAATACAATGAGCAGTTCTTC.

A word on this clone: Other DNA sequences within the sample encode an identical CDR3. This chain uses TRBV18 with TRBJ1-1; 8 positions match TRBD1. In germline, CDR1 is KGHSH, CDR2 LQKENI. The trim removed 3 bases at V and 2 bases at J, leaving 2 bases unmatched. The CDR3 length is 14 residues. This chain's CDR3 is CASSPGQGNTEAFF. The CDR3 DNA sequence: TGTGCCAGCTCACCCGGACAGGGAAACACTGAAGCTTTCTTT.

The chain has TRBV15 and TRBJ2-1; D may be TRBD2 (5 bases). Trimming cost V 0 bases and J 6 bases, with 9 bases left between them. From germline, CDR1 is LNHNV and CDR2 YYDKDF (reference sequence). CDR3 length: 14 residues. CDR3 sequence: CATSRDLGGNEQFF. The CDR3 region has the DNA TGTGCCACCAGCAGAGATCTTGGAGGCAATGAGCAGTTCTTC.

This chain links TRBV5-1 with TRBJ1-1, with 8 bases that match TRBD1. The CDR3 sequence is 14 residues long. Unmatched junction bases numbered 6, after V lost 4 bases and J lost 4 bases. The germline V gene has CDR1 SGHRS and CDR2 YFSETQ. Here the CDR3 reads CASSKDRASTEAFF. CDR3 DNA: TGCGCCAGCAGCAAGGACAGGGCAAGCACTGAAGCTTTCTTT.

The rearrangement links TRBV30 to TRBJ2-7; 7 bases fit TRBD2. Germline V gene data show CDR1 as GTSNPN and CDR2 as SVGIG (reference sequence). The V gene end was trimmed by 2 bases and the J gene end by 6 bases; junction bases not matched to a gene: 4. The CDR3 loop spans 12 amino acids. The CDR3 DNA sequence: TGTGCCTGGAGTTTCGCGGGGGTCGAGCAGTACTTC. Encoded protein: CAWSFAGVEQYF.

This rearrangement joins TRBV3-1 (or the pseudogene TRBV3-2) to TRBJ2-2; 11 bases align to TRBD2. The CDR3 totals 15 residues. The germline CDR1 and CDR2 sequences are LGHDT and YNNKEL (reference sequence). The V and J ends lost 5 bases and 7 bases, in that order; junction bases with no gene match: 6. The CDR3 DNA reads TGTGCCAGCAGCGCCCGACTAGCGGGAATCGGGGAGCTGTTTTTT. It encodes CASSARLAGIGELFF.

The chain recombines TRBV9 with TRBJ2-2; D is possibly TRBD1 (6 bases). CDR3 size: 16 residues. Trimming cost V 4 bases and J 0 bases, with 13 bases left between them. Germline V CDR1 and CDR2: SGDLS, YYNGEE. DNA for the CDR3: TGTGCCAGCAGCTTCACCGGGACAACGAACACCGGGGAGCTGTTTTTT. It codes for CASSFTGTTNTGELFF.

V and J are TRBV27 and TRBJ2-5; TRBD2 aligns across 8 bases. This CDR3 is 15 amino acids long. The V gene's germline CDR1 is MNHEY and CDR2 SMNVEV (reference sequence). With V trimmed by 7 bases and J by 5 bases, 12 bases remained unmatched. CDR3 bases: TGTGCCAGCATCGGCCTAGCGGGTTCGGCGGAGACCCAGTACTTC. It yields the protein CASIGLAGSAETQYF.

The chain couples TRBV5-1 to TRBJ2-7, with D possibly TRBD1 on 6 matching bases. Germline loops: CDR1 SGHRS, CDR2 YFSETQ. Trimming removed 1 base at V and 4 bases at J, with 12 bases between. The CDR3 is 14 amino acids. CDR3 amino acids: CASSLRGRTYEQYF. The CDR3 DNA sequence: TGCGCCAGCAGCTTGAGGGGGAGAACTTACGAGCAGTACTTC.

The V gene is TRBV12-3 or TRBV12-4, the J gene TRBJ2-7, with a possible D match to TRBD2 (5 bases). Trimming removed 6 bases at V and 4 bases at J, with 10 bases between. This CDR3 is built from 12 residues. The CDR3 sequence: CASRSTGYEQYF. CDR3 bases: TGTGCCAGCAGATCCACGGGATACGAGCAGTACTTC.

This sequence joins TRBV19 and TRBJ2-5; 7 bases fit TRBD1. Germline trimming cut 6 bases from V and 1 base from J; bases unmatched to any gene: 5. Germline V gene data show CDR1 as LNHDA and CDR2 as SQIVND (reference sequence). The length of the CDR3 is 14 residues. CDR3 sequence (DNA): TGTGCCAGTAGAAAGACAGGGCCCCAAGAGACCCAGTACTTC. Translation: CASRKTGPQETQYF. The full variable domain, rest sourced from reference TRBV19 and TRBJ2-5, is DGGITQSPKYLFRKEGQNVTLSCEQNLNHDAMYWYRQDPGQGLRLIYYSQIVNDFQKGDIAEGYSVSREKKESFPLTVTSAQKNPTAFYLCASRKTGPQETQYFGPGTRLLVL.

The chain carries TRBV7-2 and TRBJ2-7; 12 bases are a match to TRBD2. The length of the CDR3 is 17 residues. Germline assignment: CDR1 SGHTA and CDR2 FQGNSA. Trimming took 2 bases from V and 2 from J; bases not matched to a gene: 7. In DNA, the CDR3 is TGTGCCAGCAGCTTACGCTCTGGACTAGCGGGAACCTACGAGCAGTACTTC. The encoded protein is CASSLRSGLAGTYEQYF.

This rearrangement joins TRBV3-1 (or the pseudogene TRBV3-2) to TRBJ2-7, with TRBD2 identical over 9 bases. The CDR3 totals 17 residues. V lost 3 bases, J lost 0 bases, and 9 bases stayed unmatched. Germline CDR1 and CDR2: LGHDT and YNNKEL (reference sequence). As DNA, the CDR3 is TGTGCCAGCAGCCATGGACAGATAGCGGGAGTCTCCTACGAGCAGTACTTC. It yields the protein CASSHGQIAGVSYEQYF.

This clone was seen a few times. The chain recombines TRBV7-3 with TRBJ1-5; no definite D call. V gave up 2 bases and J gave up 2 bases, with 4 bases separating them. Per germline, CDR1 SGHTA and CDR2 FQGTGA. CDR3 length: 13 amino acids. This chain's CDR3 is CASSLSGNQPQHF. The CDR3, as DNA: TGTGCCAGCAGCTTATCGGGCAATCAGCCCCAGCATTTT.

The chain joins TRBV14 to TRBJ1-2; 8 nucleotides agree with TRBD1. This CDR3 contains 15 residues. Germline values: CDR1 SGHDN, CDR2 FVKESK. After removal of 3 bases from V and 6 bases from J, the junction contained 9 bases not matched to a gene. This CDR3 is CASSHRTGRSNGYTF. The CDR3 region has the DNA TGTGCCAGCAGCCACCGGACAGGGAGGAGCAATGGCTACACCTTC.

This clone was detected only a few times. This chain links TRBV6-5 with TRBJ1-1, with TRBD1 as a possible D gene (6 bases). Germline CDR1 and CDR2: MNHEY and SVGAGI. V was trimmed by 0 bases and J by 5 bases, leaving 13 bases between them. This CDR3 spans 15 amino acids. This chain's CDR3 is CASSYSKGVGTEAFF. The CDR3, as DNA: TGTGCCAGCAGTTACTCTAAGGGGGTGGGGACTGAAGCTTTCTTT.

The gene calls are TRBV18 and TRBJ2-7; 11 bases are shared with TRBD1. J gave up 1 base and V 4 bases, and 3 bases lay outside the gene matches. Germline lookup yields CDR1 KGHSH and CDR2 LQKENI. The CDR3 covers 15 residues. CDR3 nucleotides: TGTGCCAGCTCACTCGGACAGGGGGCGTCCTACGAGCAGTACTTC. As protein: CASSLGQGASYEQYF.

This clone was seen a handful of times. The chain is built from TRBV9 and TRBJ1-6; D is undetermined. The germline gives CDR1 SGDLS, CDR2 YYNGEE. The CDR3 consists of 13 residues. Trimming took off 1 base at V and 9 bases at J, with 8 bases between the two ends. The CDR3 coding sequence is TGTGCCAGCAGCGTAAAAGAGGGTTCACCCCTCCACTTT. Its translation: CASSVKEGSPLHF.